This T cell receptor beta chain was recorded in a study of blood T cell repertoires in COVID-19. TCRdb keeps only in-frame clones here, not all; method: immunoSEQ multiplex PCR. Of 110,000 or so clones in the sample, around 83% were seen once. The sequence was obtained from a man aged 35-49 years with acute or convalescent COVID-19. The source material was peripheral blood.

This CDR3 reads CSVEDLRGLTGELFF. As DNA, the CDR3 is TGCAGCGTTGAAGATCTTAGGGGGCTCACCGGGGAGCTGTTTTTT. The V and J genes are TRBV29-1 and TRBJ2-2; 7 nucleotides line up with TRBD1. CDR3 length: 15 amino acids. Looked up from germline, CDR1 is SQVTM and CDR2 is ANQGSEA. The ends lost 0 bases at V and 4 bases at J; junction bases unmatched: 5.